What follows describes a single T cell receptor beta chain. Its antigen is unknown. The data belong to a study of response to subunit inactivated influenza vaccine. TCRdb analysed the RT-PCR reads with MiXCR anew, one entry per CDR3 protein. This sample carries around 850,000 distinct CDR3 sequences, around 18% of them seen once, and the ten largest clones take about a tenth. CDR1 and CDR2 (germline): SGHTA, FQGNSA. The CDR3 runs to 15 residues. V was trimmed by 1 base and J by 3 bases, leaving 10 bases between them. The study's findings and limits: Researchers suggested that each seasonal influenza vaccination recruits few new T cells.

The clonotype comes from a man in his fifties who received an inactivated influenza vaccine. The J gene is TRBJ1-3, the V gene TRBV7-2; D uncertain. The specimen was PBMCs from blood, collected 5 days after vaccination. The CDR3 loop is CASSLDRVLGNTIYF. The CDR3 DNA is TGTGCCAGCAGCTTAGATCGGGTTCTTGGAAACACCATATATTTT. Drawing the rest from reference TRBV7-2 and TRBJ1-3, the complete variable domain is GAGVSQSPSNKVTEKGKDVELRCDPISGHTALYWYRQSLGQGLEFLIYFQGNSAPDKSGLPSDRFSAERTGGSVSTLTIQRTQQEDSAVYLCASSLDRVLGNTIYFGEGSWLTVV.